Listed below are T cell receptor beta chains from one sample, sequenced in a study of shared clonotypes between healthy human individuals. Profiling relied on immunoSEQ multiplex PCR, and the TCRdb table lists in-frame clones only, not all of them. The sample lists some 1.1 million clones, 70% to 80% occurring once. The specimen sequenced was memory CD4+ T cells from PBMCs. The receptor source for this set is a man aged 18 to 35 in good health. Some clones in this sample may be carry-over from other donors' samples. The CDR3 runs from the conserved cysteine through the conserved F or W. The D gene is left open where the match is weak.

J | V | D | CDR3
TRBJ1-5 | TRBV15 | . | CATSRQSGSNQPQHF
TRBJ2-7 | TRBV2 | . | CATGPRVGEQYF
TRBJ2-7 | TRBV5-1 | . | CASSPQWGPYEQYF
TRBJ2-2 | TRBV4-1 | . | CASSQEFPGELFF
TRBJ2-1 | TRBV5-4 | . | CASSSVGRERYNEQFF
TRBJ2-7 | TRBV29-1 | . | CSVEGQISYEQYF
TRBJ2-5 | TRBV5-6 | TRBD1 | CASSFAGQGAETQYF
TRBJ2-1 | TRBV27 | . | CASSFGPSQEQFF
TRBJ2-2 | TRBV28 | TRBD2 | CASSHGLAGPGELFF
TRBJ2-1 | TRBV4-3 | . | CASSQVGEGNEQFF
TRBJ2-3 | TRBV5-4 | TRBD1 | CASSGRQGPTDTQYF
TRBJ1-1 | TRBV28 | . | CASSLGGEAFF
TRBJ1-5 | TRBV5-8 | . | CASSLLGNQPQHF
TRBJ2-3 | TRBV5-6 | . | CASSPGQGADTQYF
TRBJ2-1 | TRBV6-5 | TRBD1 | CASSQSGTGNNEQFF
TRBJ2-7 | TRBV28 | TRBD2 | CASSLPGGSYEQYF
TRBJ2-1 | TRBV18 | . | CASSPRISLNEQFF
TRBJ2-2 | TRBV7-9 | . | CASSPAGRGDTGELFF
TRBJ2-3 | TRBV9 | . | CASSGQVGGDTQYF
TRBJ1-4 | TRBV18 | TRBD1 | CASSTGQGVSTNEKLFF
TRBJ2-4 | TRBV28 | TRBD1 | CASSLQQGSGIQYF
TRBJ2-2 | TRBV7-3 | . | CASSPSSAGELFF
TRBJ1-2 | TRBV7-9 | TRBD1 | CASSSGQGYNYGYTF
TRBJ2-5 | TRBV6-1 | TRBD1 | CASSEPGGTGETQYF
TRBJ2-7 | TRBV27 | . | CASSLKGGHEQYF
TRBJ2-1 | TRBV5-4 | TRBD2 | CASSPGPSGRLAEQFF
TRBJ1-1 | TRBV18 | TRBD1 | CASSLGTGRREAFF
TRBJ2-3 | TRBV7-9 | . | CASSLGLSTDTQYF
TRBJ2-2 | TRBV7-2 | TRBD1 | CASSPGGLMGYTGELFF
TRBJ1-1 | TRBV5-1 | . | CASSLQLTNTEAFF
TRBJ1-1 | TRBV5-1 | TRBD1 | CASSLVGTVNTEAFF
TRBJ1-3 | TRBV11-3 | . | CASTNFPKTVGASGNTIYF
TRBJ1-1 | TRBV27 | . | CASSSIISWGTEAFF
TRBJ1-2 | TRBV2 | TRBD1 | CASSRDRIYYGYTF
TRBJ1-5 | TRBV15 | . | CAIRTGTHSNQPQHF
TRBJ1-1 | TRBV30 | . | CACSFNTEAFF
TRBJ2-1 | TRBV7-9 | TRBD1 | CASSLAWAGGNEQFF
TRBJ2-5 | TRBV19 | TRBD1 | CASSIGQGGETQYF
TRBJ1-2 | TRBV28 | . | CASSLGVGVYYGGYTF
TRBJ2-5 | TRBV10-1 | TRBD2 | CASPGGGRETQYF
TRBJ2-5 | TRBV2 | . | CASSVGGIGETQYF
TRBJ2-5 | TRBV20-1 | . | CSHQPRETQYF
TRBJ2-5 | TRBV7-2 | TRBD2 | CASSFQPLAGRETQYF
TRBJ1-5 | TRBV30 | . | CAWEGGSGQPQHF
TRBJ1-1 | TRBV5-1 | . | CASSFGGLNTEAFF